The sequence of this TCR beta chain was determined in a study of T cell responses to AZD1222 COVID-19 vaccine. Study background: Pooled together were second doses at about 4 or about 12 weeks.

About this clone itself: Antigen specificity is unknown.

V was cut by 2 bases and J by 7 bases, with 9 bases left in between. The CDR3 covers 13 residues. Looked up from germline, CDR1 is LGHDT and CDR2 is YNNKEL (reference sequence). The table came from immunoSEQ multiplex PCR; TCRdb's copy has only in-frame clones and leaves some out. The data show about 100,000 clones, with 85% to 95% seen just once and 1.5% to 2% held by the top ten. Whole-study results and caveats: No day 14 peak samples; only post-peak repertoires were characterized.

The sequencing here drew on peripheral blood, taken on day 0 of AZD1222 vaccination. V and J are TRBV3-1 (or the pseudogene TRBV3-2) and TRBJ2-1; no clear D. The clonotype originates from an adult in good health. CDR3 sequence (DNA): TGTGCCAGCAGCCAATTAGGGAAAAATGAGCAGTTCTTC. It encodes CASSQLGKNEQFF.